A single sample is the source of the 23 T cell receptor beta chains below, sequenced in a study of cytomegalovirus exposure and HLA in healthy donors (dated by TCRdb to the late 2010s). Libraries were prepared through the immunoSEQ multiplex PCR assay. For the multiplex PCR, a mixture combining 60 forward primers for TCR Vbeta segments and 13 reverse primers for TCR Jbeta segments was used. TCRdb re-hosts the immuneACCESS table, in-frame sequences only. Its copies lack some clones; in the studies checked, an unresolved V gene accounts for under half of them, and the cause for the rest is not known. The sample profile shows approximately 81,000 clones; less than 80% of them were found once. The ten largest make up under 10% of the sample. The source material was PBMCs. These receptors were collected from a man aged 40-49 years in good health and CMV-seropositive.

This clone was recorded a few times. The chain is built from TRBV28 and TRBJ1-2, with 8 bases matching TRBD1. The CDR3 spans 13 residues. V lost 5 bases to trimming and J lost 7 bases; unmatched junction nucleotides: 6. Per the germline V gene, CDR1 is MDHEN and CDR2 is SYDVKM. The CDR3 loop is CASSTGGSGGYTF. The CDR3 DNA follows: TGTGCCAGCAGTACAGGGGGTTCGGGTGGCTACACCTTC.

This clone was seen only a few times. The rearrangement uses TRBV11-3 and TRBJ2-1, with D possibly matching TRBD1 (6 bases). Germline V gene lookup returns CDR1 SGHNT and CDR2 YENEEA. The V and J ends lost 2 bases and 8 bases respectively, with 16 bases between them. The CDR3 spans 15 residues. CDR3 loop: CASSLRGQGRHEQFF. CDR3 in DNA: TGTGCCAGCAGCTTAAGGGGCCAGGGGCGCCATGAGCAGTTCTTC.

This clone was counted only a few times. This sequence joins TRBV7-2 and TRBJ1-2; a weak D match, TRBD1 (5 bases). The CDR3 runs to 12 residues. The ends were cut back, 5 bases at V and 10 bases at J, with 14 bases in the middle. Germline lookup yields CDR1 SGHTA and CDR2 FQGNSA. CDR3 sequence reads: CASSPFPGNYTF. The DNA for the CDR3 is TGTGCCAGCAGCCCATTTCCAGGGAACTACACCTTC.

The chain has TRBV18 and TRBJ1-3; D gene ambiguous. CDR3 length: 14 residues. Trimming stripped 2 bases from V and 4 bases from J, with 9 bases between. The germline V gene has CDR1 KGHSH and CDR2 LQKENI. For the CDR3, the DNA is TGTGCCAGCTCACCAGATGGGCCGGGAAACACCATATATTTT. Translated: CASSPDGPGNTIYF. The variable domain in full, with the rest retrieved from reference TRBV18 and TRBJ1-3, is NAGVMQNPRHLVRRRGQEARLRCSPMKGHSHVYWYRQLPEEGLKFMVYLQKENIIDESGMPKERFSAEFPKEGPSILRIQQVVRGDSAAYFCASSPDGPGNTIYFGEGSWLTVV.

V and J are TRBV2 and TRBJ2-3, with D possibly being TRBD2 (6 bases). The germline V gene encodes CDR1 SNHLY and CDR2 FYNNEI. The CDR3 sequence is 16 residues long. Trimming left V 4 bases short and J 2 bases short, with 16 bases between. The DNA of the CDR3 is TGTGCCAGCAGTGTCGGTAGCGGAAGGTACACAGATACGCAGTATTTT. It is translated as CASSVGSGRYTDTQYF.

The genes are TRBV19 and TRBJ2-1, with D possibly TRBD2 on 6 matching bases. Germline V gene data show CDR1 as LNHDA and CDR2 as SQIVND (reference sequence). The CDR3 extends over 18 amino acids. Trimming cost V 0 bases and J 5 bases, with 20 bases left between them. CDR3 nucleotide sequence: TGTGCCAGTAGTATAGAGGGCGGACGAAGCGGGTTCGACAATGAGCAGTTCTTC. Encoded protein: CASSIEGGRSGFDNEQFF.

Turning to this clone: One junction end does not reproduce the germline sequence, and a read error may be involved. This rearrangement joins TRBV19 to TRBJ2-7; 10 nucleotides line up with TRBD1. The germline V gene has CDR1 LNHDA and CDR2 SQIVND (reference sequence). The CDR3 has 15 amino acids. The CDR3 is CASSAAGTGVYEQHF. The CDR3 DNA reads TGTGCCAGTAGTGCGGCCGGGACAGGGGTCTACGAGCAGCACTTC. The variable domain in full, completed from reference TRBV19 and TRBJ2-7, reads DGGITQSPKYLFRKEGQNVTLSCEQNLNHDAMYWYRQDPGQGLRLIYYSQIVNDFQKGDIAEGYSVSREKKESFPLTVTSAQKNPTAFYLCASSAAGTGVYEQHFGPGTRLTVT.

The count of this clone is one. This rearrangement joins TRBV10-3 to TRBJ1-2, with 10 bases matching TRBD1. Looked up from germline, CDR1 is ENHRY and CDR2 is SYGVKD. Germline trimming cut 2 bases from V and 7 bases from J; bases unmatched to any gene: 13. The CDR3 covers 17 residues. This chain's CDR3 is CAISETLDRDRGLGYTF. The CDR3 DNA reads TGTGCCATCAGTGAGACCCTTGACCGGGACAGGGGACTTGGCTACACCTTC.

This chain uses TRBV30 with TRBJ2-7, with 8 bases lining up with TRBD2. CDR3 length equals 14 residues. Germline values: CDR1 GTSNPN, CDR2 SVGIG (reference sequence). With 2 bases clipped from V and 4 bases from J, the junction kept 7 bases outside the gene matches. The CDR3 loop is CAWSRTGGPYEQYF. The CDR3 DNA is TGTGCCTGGAGTCGTACGGGAGGGCCGTACGAGCAGTACTTC.

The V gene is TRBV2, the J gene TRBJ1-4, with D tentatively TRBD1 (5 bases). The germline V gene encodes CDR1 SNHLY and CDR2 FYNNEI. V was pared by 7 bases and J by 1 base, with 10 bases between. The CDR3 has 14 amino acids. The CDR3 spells CASMSQGTNEKLFF. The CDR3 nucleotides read TGTGCCAGCATGTCCCAGGGAACTAATGAAAAACTGTTTTTT.

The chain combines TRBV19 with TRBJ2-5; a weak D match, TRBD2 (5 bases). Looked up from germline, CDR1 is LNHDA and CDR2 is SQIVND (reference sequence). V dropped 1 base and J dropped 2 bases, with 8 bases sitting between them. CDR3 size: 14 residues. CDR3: CASSIGTGQETQYF. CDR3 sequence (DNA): TGTGCCAGTAGTATAGGAACGGGGCAAGAGACCCAGTACTTC.

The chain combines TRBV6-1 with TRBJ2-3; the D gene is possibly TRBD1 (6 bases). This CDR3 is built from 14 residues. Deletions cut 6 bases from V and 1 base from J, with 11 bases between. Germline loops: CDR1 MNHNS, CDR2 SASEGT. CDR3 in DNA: TGTGCCAGCAGACTATCAGGGGGCACAGATACGCAGTATTTT. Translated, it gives CASRLSGGTDTQYF.

The CDR3 sequence: CASSSDRVRSGYTF. CDR3 DNA: TGTGCCAGCAGTTCAGACAGGGTTAGGAGTGGCTACACCTTC. The chain couples TRBV28 to TRBJ1-2, with TRBD1 matching over 7 bases. V shed 4 bases, J shed 7 bases, and the junction held 9 bases outside the gene matches. In germline, CDR1 is MDHEN, CDR2 SYDVKM. This CDR3 has 14 amino acids.

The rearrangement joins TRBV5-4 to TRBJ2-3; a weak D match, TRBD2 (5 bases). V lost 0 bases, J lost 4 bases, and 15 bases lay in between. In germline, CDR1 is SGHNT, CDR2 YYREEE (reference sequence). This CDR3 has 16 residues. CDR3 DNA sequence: TGTGCCAGCAGCTTGGGGGAGCGCGGACGGGCAGATACGCAGTATTTT. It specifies CASSLGERGRADTQYF.

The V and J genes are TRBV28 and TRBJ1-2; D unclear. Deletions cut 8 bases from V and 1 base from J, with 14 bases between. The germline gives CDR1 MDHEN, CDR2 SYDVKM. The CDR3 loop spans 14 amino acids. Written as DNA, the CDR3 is TGTGCCAGCGGGCGGGCCCCGAATAACTATGGCTACACCTTC. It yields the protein CASGRAPNNYGYTF.

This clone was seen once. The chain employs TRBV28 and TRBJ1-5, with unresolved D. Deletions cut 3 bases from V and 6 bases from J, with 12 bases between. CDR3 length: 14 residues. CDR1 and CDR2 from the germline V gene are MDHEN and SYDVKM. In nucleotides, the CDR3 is TGTGCCAGCAGTTTGAGTTCTTCTGGTCAGCCCCAGCATTTT. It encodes CASSLSSSGQPQHF.

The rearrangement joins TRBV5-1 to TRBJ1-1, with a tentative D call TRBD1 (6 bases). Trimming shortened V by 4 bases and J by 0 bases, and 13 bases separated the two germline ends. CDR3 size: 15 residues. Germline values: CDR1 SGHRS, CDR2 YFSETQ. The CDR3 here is CASSPGTIMNTEAFF. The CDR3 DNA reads TGCGCCAGCAGCCCCGGGACAATAATGAACACTGAAGCTTTCTTT.

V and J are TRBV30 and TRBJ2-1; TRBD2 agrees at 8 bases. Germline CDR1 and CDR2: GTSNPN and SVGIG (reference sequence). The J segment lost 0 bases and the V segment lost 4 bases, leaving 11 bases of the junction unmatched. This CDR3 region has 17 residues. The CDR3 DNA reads TGTGCCTGGACCCCACGGGGGGGGCTGAGCTCCTACAATGAGCAGTTCTTC. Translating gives CAWTPRGGLSSYNEQFF.

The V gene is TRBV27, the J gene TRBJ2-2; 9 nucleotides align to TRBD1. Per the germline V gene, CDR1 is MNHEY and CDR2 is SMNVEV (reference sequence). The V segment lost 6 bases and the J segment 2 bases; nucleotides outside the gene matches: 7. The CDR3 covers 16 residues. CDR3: CASSPGTGINTGELFF. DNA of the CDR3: TGTGCCAGCAGCCCCGGGACAGGGATAAACACCGGGGAGCTGTTTTTT.

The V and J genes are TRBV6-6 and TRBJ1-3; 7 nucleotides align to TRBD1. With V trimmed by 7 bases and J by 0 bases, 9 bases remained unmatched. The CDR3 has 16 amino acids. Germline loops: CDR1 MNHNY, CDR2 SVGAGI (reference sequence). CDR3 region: CASTRGDQLSGNTIYF. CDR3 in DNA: TGTGCCAGCACCAGGGGGGACCAACTCTCTGGAAACACCATATATTTT.

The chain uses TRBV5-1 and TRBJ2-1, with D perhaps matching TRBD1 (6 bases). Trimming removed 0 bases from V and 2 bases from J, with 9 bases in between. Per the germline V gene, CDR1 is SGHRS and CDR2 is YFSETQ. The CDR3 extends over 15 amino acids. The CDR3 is CASSLVGQTYNEQFF. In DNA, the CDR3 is TGCGCCAGCAGCTTGGTGGGACAAACCTACAATGAGCAGTTCTTC.

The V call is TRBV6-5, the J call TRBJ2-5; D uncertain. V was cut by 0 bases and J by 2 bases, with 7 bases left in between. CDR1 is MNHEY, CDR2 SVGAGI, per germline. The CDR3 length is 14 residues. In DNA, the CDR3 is TGTGCCAGCAGTTACTCGAACTCGCAAGAGACCCAGTACTTC. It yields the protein CASSYSNSQETQYF.

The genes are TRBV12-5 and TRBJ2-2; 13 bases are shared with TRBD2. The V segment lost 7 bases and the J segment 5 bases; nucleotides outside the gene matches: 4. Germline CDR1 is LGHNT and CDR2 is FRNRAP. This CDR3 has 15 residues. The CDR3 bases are TGTGCTAGTGCTACGGGACTAGCGGGAACCGGGGAGCTGTTTTTT. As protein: CASATGLAGTGELFF.